This is a list of T cell receptor beta chains from one sample in a study of T cell repertoires in cytomegalovirus infection. TCRdb itself ran the reads through MiXCR, one entry per CDR3 protein. Among some 700,000 distinct CDR3 sequences, 35% to 45% were seen once, and the ten largest hold roughly 2.9%. Material for sequencing was PBMCs. These receptors were obtained from a human donor in good health (CMV status not recorded). Some clones in this sample may be carry-over from other donors' samples. The CDR3 runs from the conserved cysteine through the conserved F or W. The D gene is left open where the match is weak. Not every row has a clone size; where given, it reads once, few, many or a size class.

v_call	clone_size	d_call	j_call	cdr3_aa	cdr3_nt
TRBV3-1	few	TRBD1	TRBJ2-1	CASSQGQGLNEQFF	TGTGCCAGCAGCCAAGGACAGGGTCTGAATGAGCAGTTCTTC
TRBV7-8	few	-	TRBJ2-5	CASSLAAGSEETQYF	TGTGCCAGCAGCTTAGCGGCGGGTTCGGAGGAGACCCAGTACTTC
TRBV5-1	-	-	TRBJ1-1	CASSARPGEGTEAFF	TGCGCCAGCAGCGCCCGACCGGGAGAAGGCACTGAAGCTTTCTTT
TRBV7-9	-	-	TRBJ2-7	CASSLVALVAASSYEQYF	TGTGCCAGCAGCTTAGTAGCCCTTGTAGCGGCGAGCTCCTACGAGCAGTACTTC
TRBV19	few	-	TRBJ1-1	CASRWTVNTEAFF	TGTGCCAGCAGGTGGACCGTGAACACTGAAGCTTTCTTT
TRBV29-1	-	-	TRBJ1-2	CSVEQYGYTF	TGCAGCGTTGAACAGTATGGCTACACCTTC
TRBV20-1	few	-	TRBJ1-5	CSARDPTGNQPQHF	TGCAGTGCTAGAGATCCTACGGGGAATCAGCCCCAGCATTTT
TRBV12-3/TRBV12-4	-	-	TRBJ1-2	CASRKAMGGYTF	TGTGCCAGCAGAAAGGCGATGGGAGGCTACACCTTC
TRBV10-3	few	TRBD1	TRBJ1-4	CAISESGDRAEKLFF	TGTGCCATCAGTGAGTCGGGGGACAGAGCTGAAAAACTGTTTTTT
TRBV11-2	-	TRBD2	TRBJ2-5	CASRSRGVQETQYF	TGTGCCAGCAGGTCACGGGGGGTGCAAGAGACCCAGTACTTC
TRBV28	many	-	TRBJ1-1	CASRRMTGNTEAFF	TGTGCCAGCCGCCGAATGACGGGGAACACTGAAGCTTTCTTT
TRBV19	-	-	TRBJ1-2	CASSIRANGYTF	TGTGCCAGTAGTATCAGGGCGAATGGCTACACCTTC
TRBV27	few	TRBD2	TRBJ2-5	CASSTQLAGVKETQYF	TGTGCCAGCAGTACGCAACTAGCGGGAGTAAAGGAGACCCAGTACTTC
TRBV24-1	-	-	TRBJ2-7	CATSAHGAYEQYF	TGTGCCACCAGTGCCCACGGGGCCTACGAGCAGTACTTC
TRBV28	few	-	TRBJ2-1	CASSRLVRFEQFF	TGTGCCAGCAGTCGACTAGTTAGGTTTGAGCAGTTCTTC
TRBV20-1	few	TRBD2	TRBJ2-5	CSASEGLVGETQYF	TGCAGTGCTAGTGAGGGACTAGTTGGAGAGACCCAGTACTTC
TRBV6-5	few	TRBD1	TRBJ1-5	CASSYGDRVGGNQPQHF	TGTGCCAGCAGTTACGGGGACAGGGTTGGAGGCAATCAGCCCCAGCATTTT
TRBV6-1	-	-	TRBJ1-5	CASRTIGGWSQPQHF	TGTGCCAGCAGAACCATTGGGGGGTGGTCCCAGCCCCAGCATTTT
TRBV29-1	-	TRBD2	TRBJ2-1	CSVDTSGGAYEQFF	TGCAGCGTGGACACTAGCGGGGGGGCGTATGAGCAGTTCTTC